Below, 3 T cell receptor beta chains from the same sample are listed, as sequenced in a study of T-cell memory formation after mild COVID-19. Via MiXCR, TCRdb re-called the 5' RACE reads, giving one row per CDR3 protein. The sample has over 150,000 distinct CDR3 sequences; 10% to 15% are singletons. Specimen: PBMCs or a T cell subset sorted from them (not recorded which). The receptors originated from a man between 18 and 35 years old who had mild COVID-19 (a few samples of this study predate the infection). Cell type and time point are not known.

This clonotype was seen more than once but under ten times. This sequence joins TRBV21-1 and TRBJ1-6; the table's D gene call, TRBD1, was not cross checked with the DNA. TRBV21-1 is tagged as a pseudogene. The CDR3 is 14 residues long. In DNA form, the CDR3 reads TGTGCCAGCAGCAAAACAGGGAGGAGGTCACCCCTCCACTTT. Translated: CASSKTGRRSPLHF.

This clonotype occurred a few times. The V call is TRBV12-3 or TRBV12-4, the J call TRBJ1-3; D is unresolved. The CDR3 has 12 residues. The V and J ends lost 6 bases and 2 bases respectively, with 5 bases between them. This CDR3 is CASRTAGNTIYF. For the CDR3, the DNA is TGTGCCAGCAGGACGGCTGGAAACACCATATATTTT.

The chain recombines TRBV5-1 with TRBJ2-1; D may be TRBD2 (6 bases). In germline, CDR1 is SGHRS, CDR2 YFSETQ. Deletions cut 4 bases from V and 3 bases from J, with 14 bases between. CDR3 size: 15 residues. The CDR3 loop reads CASSPQTRYYNEQFF. The CDR3 coding sequence is TGCGCCAGCAGCCCCCAGACTAGGTACTACAATGAGCAGTTCTTC.